This record looks at one T cell receptor beta chain sequence and its context. What it binds is unknown. The CDR3 is 12 amino acids. V was trimmed by 7 bases and J by 4 bases, leaving 10 bases between them. Looked up from germline, CDR1 is MNHEY and CDR2 is SVGAGI. The source of the sample is a study of cytomegalovirus exposure and HLA in healthy donors. PCR was performed using 60 Vbeta and 13 Jbeta primers. Only in-frame clones appear in the TCRdb table, and some are missing; sequencing was by immunoSEQ multiplex PCR. The repertoire has some 170,000 clones, just under 80% of them found once; the top ten carry approximately 9.8%. Study outcomes and limitations: About 87% or about 30% of the time was how often most TCR beta V segments were productive, according to an earlier analysis.

The rearrangement links TRBV6-5 to TRBJ1-1; maybe TRBD1 (5 bases). The sample taken for sequencing was PBMCs. The origin of this receptor is a man between 18 and 35 years old in good health and CMV-seropositive. CDR3 sequence: CASMWGGTEAFF. The CDR3 coding sequence is TGTGCCAGCATGTGGGGGGGCACTGAAGCTTTCTTT.